This T cell receptor (beta chain) was sequenced for a study of OX40 agonist ivuxolimab in advanced cancers. Across the whole study: Patients were treated with ivuxolimab, an agonistic anti-OX40 (CD134) antibody. Three patients, one with hepatocellular carcinoma and two with cutaneous melanoma, responded partially.

CDR3 size: 13 residues. V lost 7 bases and J 4 bases, leaving 15 bases between the germline ends. CDR1 SQVTM and CDR2 ANQGSEA come from the germline V gene. The data were produced by immunoSEQ multiplex PCR, yet TCRdb's version contains in-frame clones alone and is incomplete. The data show about 55,000 clones, around 87% seen once. This chain connects TRBV29-1 to TRBJ2-3, with D possibly being TRBD1 or TRBD2 (5 bases each). The sequence derives from an adult with an advanced solid tumor such as melanoma, head and neck, liver or kidney cancer. Here the sequenced sample was CD4+ or CD8+ T cells sorted from blood, taken in a trial of the OX40 agonist ivuxolimab. The CDR3 protein is CSGRTQVSDTQYF. The CDR3 region has the DNA TGCAGCGGGAGGACACAAGTATCAGATACGCAGTATTTT.